This T cell receptor (beta chain) is drawn from a study of STAT3 mutations in large granular lymphocyte leukemia. On the study more broadly: Roughly half the longitudinally sequenced T-LGLL patients had canonical STAT3 mutations. The study, taken as a whole, reports: Every T-LGLL patient had at least one immunodominant TCRbeta clonotype. Clonal expansion was inferred from other time points because no sample existed at each clone's first appearance.

The assay was immunoSEQ multiplex PCR, and TCRdb's table has in-frame clones only and misses some. The profile shows about 42,000 clones, about 81% of them singletons. The CDR3 spans 15 residues. Germline V gives CDR1 SNHLY, CDR2 FYNNEI. V trimming: 10 bases; J trimming: 2 bases; junction bases outside the gene matches: 12. Remarks on this clone: Its antigen is as yet unknown.

The sample was PBMCs. The chain joins TRBV2 to TRBJ2-3; 7 bases map to TRBD2. The origin of this receptor is a human donor with T large granular lymphocyte leukemia. Some clones in this sample may be carry-over from other donors' samples. The CDR3 DNA reads TGTGCCACTGCCAGCGAGCGGGGACTCACAGATACGCAGTATTTT. It is translated as CATASERGLTDTQYF.